Reported below is one TCR beta chain. Its antigen remains undetermined. No base quality information exists; no much larger clone differs at one position. Enrolling through a virtual design, the prospective study's participants ranged in age from roughly 18 to 100 years and lived across approximately 25 United States geographic areas. In the prospective study, participants were assigned to cohorts based on the clinical history participants reported in a screening survey and a study questionnaire. Exposed participants were defined as having been in contact with someone with a PCR-confirmed or clinician-diagnosed COVID-19 case within 2 weeks of study entry. In the prospective study, mobile phlebotomists collected whole blood, serum and a nasopharyngeal or oropharyngeal swab from each participant. Prospective study participants could optionally give additional blood draws and questionnaires over a 2-month period. Before DNA extraction, prospective study blood samples were shipped either frozen or at room temperature.

This sample is part of a study of blood T cell repertoires in COVID-19 (dated by TCRdb to between 2020 and 2021). Broadly, across the study: Samples from collaborators originated in the United States, Italy and Spain and spanned both the acute and convalescent phases of COVID-19. The dataset comprised deeply sampled blood TCRbeta repertoires from subjects exposed to, actively infected with, or recovered from COVID-19. Samples were obtained from the ongoing ImmuneRACE study (first 160 participants) and from about 1,300 subjects provided by 6 global collaborators. The material from the prospective study consisted of cDNA or gDNA derived from T cells, B-cell-depleted T cells, or PBMCs. The repertoires were made available in a free public database intended to serve as a resource for research on the immune response to SARS-CoV-2. Where HLA class I and class II types were available, the types were taken from metadata supplied by the sample provider, not from assay-based typing. Sample metadata almost always included a de-identified subject ID, COVID-19 status, age in years and sex. Findings and caveats that apply to the study as a whole: How much clinical and demographic metadata was included differed by source and by participant, and the metadata was provided uncurated.

The immunoSEQ Assay, a bias-controlled multiplex PCR, was used to amplify TCRbeta CDR3 regions from genomic DNA. The paper's data handling went like this. Nucleated cell counts per sample were estimated from amplification of reference gene primers within the assay. To quantify the absolute abundance of each unique TCRbeta CDR3 rearrangement, sequence reads were collapsed and filtered. For each sample, productive Simpson clonality was calculated as the square root of Simpson's diversity index over productive rearrangements. TCRdb provides this immuneACCESS table in a form limited to in-frame rearrangements. Some clones are lacking; in checked studies, under half of them reflect an unresolved V gene, and why the rest are absent is not known. The V and J calls and clone size come from that table; D and trimming were worked out from the DNA. This sample has roughly 250,000 clones in its table, and 83% of those were observed once. The top ten clonotypes cover 3.6% of the sample.

V is cut by 1 base and J by 5 bases, and the space between the germline ends is 8 bases. The CDR3 spans 13 residues, from the cysteine through the phenylalanine. The CDR3 DNA has 39 bases and is translated from base 1. CDR1 and CDR2, per the germline V gene, are SGHDN and FVKESK. Sequencing was done on a sample of PBMCs or T cells enriched from blood (not recorded which). The sequence links TRBV14 to TRBJ2-5; no D gene call is confident. This receptor was identified in a woman between 35 and 50 years old who had been exposed to COVID-19. For the CDR3, the sequence is CASSQGAKETQYF. The sequence in DNA is TGTGCCAGCAGCCAAGGAGCGAAGGAGACCCAGTACTTC. The CDR3 plus the reference TRBV14 and TRBJ2-5 genes for the other parts give the full variable domain: EAGVTQFPSHSVIEKGQTVTLRCDPISGHDNLYWYRRVMGKEIKFLLHFVKESKQDESGMPNNRFLAERTGGTYSTLKVQPAELEDSGVYFCASSQGAKETQYFGPGTRLLVL.